This TCR beta chain is from a study of PD-1 blockade in classical Hodgkin lymphoma (dated by TCRdb to 2020 to 2022). For context, the study as a whole: Nivolumab dosing was 3 mg/kg intravenously every 2 weeks, continuing until either disease progression or unacceptable toxicity. The study used CyTOF and TCR beta sequencing to define a peripheral blood immune signature of response to PD-1 blockade in classical Hodgkin lymphoma. Overall study outcomes, separate from this receptor: Newly diagnosed patients were reported to have lower baseline TCR diversity than healthy donors, and relapsed/refractory patients were reported to have lower baseline TCR diversity still. By C4D1, a significant rise was seen in CD4+ TCR diversity but not in CD8+ TCR diversity (p=0.0027 vs p=0.16), and the rise was most apparent among complete responders (p=0.02). Trial patients achieving complete response had baseline diversity similar to newly diagnosed patients, whereas partial responders and progressors had significantly lower diversity. The study was limited to a single clinical trial cohort, and causes of repertoire differences, possibly disease activity or prior therapy, remained undefined. Diversity was lower in patients who began nivolumab less than 1 year after ASCT, so these patients were left out of later analyses to avoid confounding by immune reconstitution.

The CDR3 numbers 19 residues from cysteine through phenylalanine. Just the 57-base CDR3 DNA is kept, in frame starting at base 1. The germline V gene sets CDR1 to SGHTA and CDR2 to FQGNSA. Trimming accounts for 7 bases at V and 0 bases at J, while the number of junction bases matched to no gene is 13. The Qiagen DNeasy kit was used to extract genomic DNA from unsorted PBMCs and from the negatively selected CD4+ and CD8+ fractions. TCR beta CDR3 regions were amplified by immunoSEQ multiplex PCR using primers annealing to V and J segments. A synthetic immune receptor repertoire was used to minimize amplification bias, and remaining bias was computationally removed after sequencing. As for the original processing: Repertoire diversity was quantified as the Shannon entropy index using custom Python scripts. Unsorted, CD4+ and CD8+ repertoires were examined separately, except in combined analyses, for which CD4+ and CD8+ sequences were merged in silico. A clone was considered expanded if an increase in frequency of at least 2-fold after treatment relative to C1D1 was found, and a pseudocount of 0.5 was applied to clones undetected at baseline. Singleton clones were defined as clones with 0 or 1 copy at C1D1, and non-singleton clones were defined as clones with 2 or more copies. Clones expanded in unsorted samples were annotated as CD4+, CD8+ or unknown by matching protein sequences in sorted samples from the same patient. Diversity changes from C1D1 to C4D1 were tested in paired samples using Wilcoxon tests. As stored in TCRdb, this immuneACCESS dataset retains in-frame rearrangements with V and J assigned. A fraction of the clones does not appear; measured against another copy, unresolved V genes explain less than half of the discrepancy, and the remainder lacks a known reason. The V and J calls and clone size come from that table; D and trimming were worked out from the DNA. The sample has tens of thousands of clones on record, about three quarters of them singletons. The ten biggest clones cover 9.4% of the sample.

Comments on this clone: The clone's antigen remains unknown. Base-call qualities are not available, and no considerably larger clone is one nucleotide away.

This specimen's time point label, interpreted: cycle 4 day 1 (C4D1), after 6 weeks of nivolumab. Every trial patient had relapsed following autologous stem cell transplantation, and prior brentuximab vedotin exposure was what differed among cohorts A, B and C. The trial cohort comprised some 60 patients with relapsed/refractory classical Hodgkin lymphoma whose best overall responses were complete response, partial response or progressive disease. Single-agent nivolumab was administered to trial patients in the multi-cohort phase II CheckMate 205 trial. An independent review committee assessed best overall response using the 2007 International Working Group response criteria. PBMCs from the trial were collected at three points: immediately before nivolumab initiation (C1D1), and during therapy at cycle 2 day 1 and cycle 4 day 1. Peripheral blood was collected in 8 mL Vacutainer Cell Preparation Tubes, from which PBMCs were isolated by centrifugation and then cryopreserved.

This chain joins TRBV7-2 to TRBJ2-3; 13 bases in the middle match TRBD2. This TCR came from a human donor with classical Hodgkin lymphoma. The sequenced sample was peripheral blood mononuclear cells (PBMCs), obtained before the fourth cycle of nivolumab. CDR3 region: CASNTGEWTSGRSTDTQYF. The DNA sequence is TGTGCCAGCAACACGGGGGAGTGGACTAGCGGGAGAAGCACAGATACGCAGTATTTT.